The 8 T cell receptor beta chains listed next were all sequenced from one sample in a study of blood T cell repertoires in COVID-19. TCRdb's table, derived via immunoSEQ multiplex PCR, lists solely in-frame clones and lacks some. This table has 100,000 to 150,000 clones, around 89% appearing once. The sequenced sample consisted of peripheral blood. These receptors were obtained from a man aged 45-65 years with acute or convalescent COVID-19.

This clone is a singleton in its sample. This chain connects TRBV5-1 to TRBJ1-2, with 8 bases identical to TRBD1. Looked up from germline, CDR1 is SGHRS and CDR2 is YFSETQ. CDR3 length: 14 residues. Germline trimming cut 0 bases from V and 8 bases from J; bases unmatched to any gene: 6. CDR3: CASSLDRQGFGYTF. CDR3 sequence (DNA): TGCGCCAGCAGCTTGGACCGACAGGGGTTCGGCTACACCTTC.

The genes are TRBV30 and TRBJ1-2; weak D call: TRBD1 (5 bases). V dropped 8 bases and J dropped 8 bases, with 18 bases sitting between them. The CDR3 runs to 12 residues. The germline CDR1 and CDR2 sequences are GTSNPN and SVGIG (reference sequence). This CDR3 is CALGLWVGGYTF. DNA of the CDR3: TGTGCCCTGGGACTTTGGGTGGGAGGCTACACCTTC.

This rearrangement joins TRBV6-5 to TRBJ1-2; no reliable D call. The CDR3 is 13 residues long. Trimming removed 2 bases from V and 3 bases from J, with 7 bases in between. CDR1 MNHEY and CDR2 SVGAGI come from the germline V gene. The chain's CDR3 is CASSYTPDYGYTF. The CDR3 DNA reads TGTGCCAGCAGTTACACGCCAGACTATGGCTACACCTTC.

The chain links TRBV28 to TRBJ1-1; 7 nucleotides align to TRBD1. The CDR3 is made up of 15 amino acids. V trimming: 1 base; J trimming: 2 bases; junction bases outside the gene matches: 4. From germline, CDR1 is MDHEN and CDR2 SYDVKM. The CDR3 loop reads CASSLLDRDNTEAFF. DNA for the CDR3: TGTGCCAGCAGTTTATTAGACAGGGACAACACTGAAGCTTTCTTT.

This chain links TRBV29-1 with TRBJ1-1; 7 bases are shared with TRBD1. J gave up 1 base and V 6 bases, and 5 bases lay outside the gene matches. CDR1 SQVTM and CDR2 ANQGSEA come from the germline V gene. CDR3 length equals 13 residues. The CDR3 DNA follows: TGCAGCGTACCCGGGACAGCGAACACTGAAGCTTTCTTT. It specifies CSVPGTANTEAFF.

With regard to this clone: The junction does not match germline at one end; this may be a read error. The chain carries TRBV7-2 and TRBJ1-2, with D maybe TRBD1 (5 bases). This CDR3 region has 12 residues. Per the germline V gene, CDR1 is SGHTA and CDR2 is FQGNSA. Here the CDR3 DNA reads TGTGCCAGCAGTCCCCTGACAGCTGGTGGATTCTTC. This translates into CASSPLTAGGFF.

The gene calls are TRBV9 and TRBJ1-2; 7 positions agree with TRBD1. Germline CDR1 and CDR2: SGDLS and YYNGEE. This CDR3 contains 16 residues. J gave up 7 bases and V 4 bases, and 16 bases lay outside the gene matches. The CDR3 DNA sequence: TGTGCCAGCAGCCCTCGTGTTACGACAGGGCCGCTTGGCTACACCTTC. It yields the protein CASSPRVTTGPLGYTF.

The rearrangement uses TRBV5-5 and TRBJ1-1; D is possibly TRBD1 (5 bases). CDR3 length: 14 residues. Germline lookup yields CDR1 SGHKS and CDR2 YYEKEE (reference sequence). Trimming took off 3 bases at V and 1 base at J, with 10 bases between the two ends. CDR3 loop: CASSWGLSNTEAFF. Here the CDR3 DNA reads TGTGCCAGCAGCTGGGGACTGTCGAACACTGAAGCTTTCTTT.